The clone carrying this T cell receptor beta chain was observed many times. Its specificity is not known. CDR3 size: 15 residues. V lost 1 base and J 4 bases, leaving 14 bases between the germline ends. CDR1 is DFQATT and CDR2 is SNEGSKA in the germline V gene (reference sequence). The data are from a study of T cell repertoires in cytomegalovirus infection. Looking at the study overall: CMV infection together with matching HLA type was indicated by public TCR beta signatures.

TCRdb called the reads again in MiXCR, with one record for every CDR3 protein. The sample yields roughly 320,000 distinct CDR3 sequences, around 9.6% seen once. Study observations and caveats: Of the TCR beta families, the public ones yielded a cumulative frequency that identified carriers of CMV plus the relevant HLA.

The chain recombines TRBV20-1 with TRBJ2-1; weak D call: TRBD2 (5 bases). What was sequenced was PBMCs. The TCR was taken from a human donor in good health (CMV status not recorded). Some clones in this sample may be carry-over from other donors' samples. The CDR3 loop reads CSARVPGSGYNEQFF. Written as DNA, the CDR3 is TGCAGTGCTAGAGTACCGGGGTCGGGATACAATGAGCAGTTCTTC.